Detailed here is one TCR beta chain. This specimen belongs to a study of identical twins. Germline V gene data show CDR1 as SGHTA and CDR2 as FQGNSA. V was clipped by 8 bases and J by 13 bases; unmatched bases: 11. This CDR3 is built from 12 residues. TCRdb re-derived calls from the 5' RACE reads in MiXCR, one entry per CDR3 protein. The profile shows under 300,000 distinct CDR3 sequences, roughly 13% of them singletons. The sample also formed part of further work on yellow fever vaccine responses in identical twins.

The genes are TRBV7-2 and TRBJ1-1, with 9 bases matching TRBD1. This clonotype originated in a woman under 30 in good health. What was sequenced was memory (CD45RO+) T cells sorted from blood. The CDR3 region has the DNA TGTGCCAGCGGCAAAGGGACAGGGTTGAGTTTCTTT. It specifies CASGKGTGLSFF.